These 10 T cell receptor beta chains share one sample of origin, sequenced in a study of cytomegalovirus exposure and HLA in healthy donors. The protocol was immunoSEQ multiplex PCR, while the TCRdb copy is restricted to in-frame clones and leaves out a portion. The sample carries nearly 200,000 clones, roughly 82% recorded once. The source material was PBMCs. The origin of the receptors is a woman in her 30s in good health and CMV-seropositive.

The rearrangement joins TRBV11-2 to TRBJ2-7, with 8 bases identical to TRBD2. V lost 4 bases, J lost 3 bases, and 11 bases stayed unmatched. Germline values: CDR1 SGHAT, CDR2 FQNNGV. The CDR3 is made up of 16 amino acids. CDR3 amino acids: CASSSGTSISLYEQYF. CDR3 DNA: TGTGCCAGCAGCTCGGGGACTAGTATCTCCCTCTACGAGCAGTACTTC.

The J gene is TRBJ2-7, the V gene TRBV10-2, with a weak D call TRBD2 (5 bases). Germline V gene lookup returns CDR1 WSHSY and CDR2 SAAADI. The CDR3 has 14 amino acids. Trimming removed 6 bases from V and 0 bases from J, with 12 bases in between. The CDR3: CASRRTYSSYEQYF. The CDR3 DNA follows: TGCGCCAGCAGGAGGACTTATAGCTCCTACGAGCAGTACTTC.

The chain is built from TRBV7-9 and TRBJ2-7; D ambiguous. The CDR3 is 12 amino acids. The germline V gene encodes CDR1 SEHNR and CDR2 FQNEAQ (reference sequence). Trimming cost V 2 bases and J 1 base, with 3 bases left between them. The CDR3 is CASSLQSYEQYF. DNA for the CDR3: TGTGCCAGCAGCTTACAGTCCTACGAGCAGTACTTC.

The CDR3 sequence: CASSQDRGSDYPQFF. In DNA form, the CDR3 reads TGTGCCAGCAGCCAAGATCGTGGTAGCGATTATCCTCAGTTCTTC. The chain joins TRBV4-2 to TRBJ2-1; perhaps TRBD2 as D (5 bases). The CDR3 contains 15 residues. Trimming shortened V by 0 bases and J by 13 bases, and 19 bases separated the two germline ends. The germline CDR1 and CDR2 sequences are LGHNA and YNFKEQ.

The rearrangement joins TRBV4-1 to TRBJ2-3; D perhaps matches TRBD1 (6 bases). V was cut by 3 bases and J by 4 bases, with 14 bases left in between. CDR1 and CDR2 from the germline V gene are MGHRA and YSYEKL. This CDR3 contains 15 residues. The DNA for the CDR3 is TGCGCCAGCAGCCAGTGGGGCAGGGGTGCAGATACGCAGTATTTT. Amino acid sequence: CASSQWGRGADTQYF.

The rearrangement uses TRBV9 and TRBJ1-3, with D possibly matching TRBD1 (5 bases). The CDR3 has 15 residues. V was clipped by 4 bases and J by 1 base, with 12 bases between them. CDR1 is SGDLS, CDR2 YYNGEE, per germline. The chain's CDR3 is CASSPAGGSGNTIYF. For the CDR3, the DNA is TGTGCCAGCAGCCCAGCGGGGGGTTCTGGAAACACCATATATTTT.

The chain employs TRBV2 and TRBJ1-5; D is undetermined. The CDR3 runs to 15 residues. Trimming removed 1 base at V and 5 bases at J, with 12 bases between. Germline lookup yields CDR1 SNHLY and CDR2 FYNNEI. The CDR3 region is CASSEEGTDHQPQHF. DNA for the CDR3: TGTGCCAGCAGTGAAGAAGGCACAGATCATCAGCCCCAGCATTTT.

J is TRBJ1-5 and V is TRBV6-5; no clear D. Germline V gene data show CDR1 as MNHEY and CDR2 as SVGAGI. The CDR3 has 14 residues. Trimming left V 4 bases short and J 4 bases short, with 11 bases between. DNA for the CDR3: TGTGCCAGCAGTTTGTCCCTGCGAAATCAGCCCCAGCATTTT. Residues: CASSLSLRNQPQHF.

V and J are TRBV5-6 and TRBJ1-1; 9 nucleotides line up with TRBD1. With V trimmed by 0 bases and J by 7 bases, 10 bases remained unmatched. Germline values: CDR1 SGHDT, CDR2 YYEEEE. CDR3 length: 16 amino acids. DNA for the CDR3: TGTGCCAGCAGCTTGGCACTCGGACAGGGGTTTGGTGAAGCTTTCTTT. Amino acid sequence: CASSLALGQGFGEAFF.

The V and J genes are TRBV6-1 and TRBJ2-5, with D tentatively TRBD2 (6 bases). Per germline, CDR1 MNHNS and CDR2 SASEGT. V was pared by 9 bases and J by 0 bases, with 11 bases between. The CDR3 is 13 residues long. The CDR3 nucleotides are TGTGCCAGTAGAGCGGGTAACCAAGAGACCCAGTACTTC. As protein: CASRAGNQETQYF.